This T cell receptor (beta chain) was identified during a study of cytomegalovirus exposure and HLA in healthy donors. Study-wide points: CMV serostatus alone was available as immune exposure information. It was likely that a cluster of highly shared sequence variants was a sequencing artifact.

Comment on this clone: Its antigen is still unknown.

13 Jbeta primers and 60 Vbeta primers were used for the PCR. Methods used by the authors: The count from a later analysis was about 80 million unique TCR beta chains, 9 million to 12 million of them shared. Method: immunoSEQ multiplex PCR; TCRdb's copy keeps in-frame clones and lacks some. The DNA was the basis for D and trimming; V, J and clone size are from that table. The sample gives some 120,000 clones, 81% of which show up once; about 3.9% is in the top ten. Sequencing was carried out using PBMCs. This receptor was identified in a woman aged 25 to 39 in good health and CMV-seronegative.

CDR3 in amino acids: CASSYSRAASSYEQYF. For the CDR3, the DNA is TGTGCCAGCAGTTACTCGAGAGCGGCTAGCTCCTACGAGCAGTACTTC. The chain employs TRBV6-5 and TRBJ2-5; TRBD2 is a possible D gene (5 bases). The J call is in doubt because the DNA end fits TRBJ2-7 better. Germline CDR1 is MNHEY and CDR2 is SVGAGI. The CDR3 runs 16 residues.